Below are 10 T cell receptor beta chains sequenced from a single sample in a study of cytomegalovirus exposure and HLA in healthy donors. The method was immunoSEQ multiplex PCR; TCRdb's version includes in-frame clones alone and lacks a portion of them. The sample has roughly 260,000 clones, 85% to 90% seen once. Sequencing input: PBMCs. The receptors come from a man aged 18 to 30 in good health and CMV-seronegative.

The rearrangement joins TRBV28 to TRBJ1-2; 7 positions match TRBD1. V lost 6 bases to trimming and J lost 8 bases; unmatched junction nucleotides: 15. Germline CDR1 and CDR2: MDHEN and SYDVKM. This CDR3 comprises 15 residues. CDR3 nucleotides: TGTGCCAGCAGGCGTCGGGCAGGGGGTTTAGGAGGCTACACCTTC. Its translation is CASRRRAGGLGGYTF.

The chain is built from TRBV7-9 and TRBJ1-4; D is ambiguous. Germline-derived CDR1 and CDR2 are SEHNR and FQNEAQ (reference sequence). This CDR3 has 13 amino acids. Trimming removed 8 bases from V and 7 bases from J, with 14 bases in between. As DNA, the CDR3 is TGTGCCAGCTCCCCGGGGTCCGCTGAAAAACTGTTTTTT. This sequence encodes CASSPGSAEKLFF. The full variable domain, its missing parts supplied by reference TRBV7-9 and TRBJ1-4, is DTGVSQNPRHKITKRGQNVTFRCDPISEHNRLYWYRQTLGQGPEFLTYFQNEAQLEKSRLLSDRFSAERPKGSFSTLEIQRTEQGDSAMYLCASSPGSAEKLFFGSGTQLSVL.

V usage is TRBV5-1 and J usage is TRBJ2-3; TRBD2 matches at 10 bases. Per germline, CDR1 SGHRS and CDR2 YFSETQ. With 0 bases clipped from V and 1 base from J, the junction kept 5 bases outside the gene matches. CDR3 length equals 17 residues. This CDR3 reads CASSLDPTSGGTDTQYF. Written as DNA, the CDR3 is TGCGCCAGCAGCTTGGACCCCACTAGCGGGGGCACAGATACGCAGTATTTT.

The chain has TRBV6-5 and TRBJ1-5; D gene ambiguous. Germline CDR1 and CDR2: MNHEY and SVGAGI. V was clipped by 0 bases and J by 7 bases, with 13 bases between them. The CDR3 extends over 15 amino acids. The DNA for the CDR3 is TGTGCCAGCAGTTACTCTGCGCCCCCGGAGCAGCCCCAGCATTTT. It encodes CASSYSAPPEQPQHF.

This clone appeared a single time. The CDR3 region is CASSFEGSRPYNEQFF. In nucleotides, the CDR3 is TGTGCCAGCAGTTTTGAGGGCAGCAGGCCGTACAATGAGCAGTTCTTC. This sequence joins TRBV27 and TRBJ2-1; D possibly corresponds to TRBD2 (5 bases). The CDR3 has 16 amino acids. V was cut by 3 bases and J by 4 bases, with 16 bases left in between. CDR1 and CDR2 (germline): MNHEY, SMNVEV (reference sequence).

This clone was counted between two and nine times. The chain couples TRBV28 to TRBJ2-7; 8 bases fit TRBD1. Germline trimming cut 8 bases from V and 3 bases from J; bases unmatched to any gene: 12. This CDR3 spans 15 amino acids. The germline V gene has CDR1 MDHEN and CDR2 SYDVKM. Here the CDR3 reads CASQRTWTGLYEQYF. DNA for the CDR3: TGTGCCAGCCAGCGAACCTGGACAGGGCTCTACGAGCAGTACTTC.

The chain recombines TRBV4-3 with TRBJ1-5; 9 bases match TRBD1. The CDR3 has 19 residues. Trimming removed 2 bases from V and 0 bases from J; junction bases left unmatched: 11. Germline CDR1 reads LGHNA; CDR2 reads YSLEER. The CDR3 region is CASSQNMTGGRGSNQPQHF. The CDR3 coding sequence is TGCGCCAGCAGCCAAAATATGACAGGGGGACGGGGTAGCAATCAGCCCCAGCATTTT.

This sequence joins TRBV11-2 and TRBJ2-1; possibly TRBD2 for D (8 bases). The CDR3 runs 16 residues. Trimming left V 7 bases short and J 8 bases short, with 24 bases between. The germline CDR1 and CDR2 sequences are SGHAT and FQNNGV. The CDR3 DNA sequence: TGTGCCAGCAACCCGCCAGGGGGTAGCGGGGTCCATGAGCAGTTCTTC. This translates into CASNPPGGSGVHEQFF.

The chain has TRBV5-1 and TRBJ2-2; 12 bases line up with TRBD1. This CDR3 spans 16 amino acids. J was trimmed by 7 bases and V by 6 bases; bases with no gene match: 10. CDR1 and CDR2 from the germline V gene are SGHRS and YFSETQ. CDR3: CASMPTGTGGFGELFF. The CDR3 DNA sequence: TGCGCCAGCATGCCGACCGGGACAGGGGGCTTCGGGGAGCTGTTTTTT.

The chain combines TRBV4-1 with TRBJ2-1; 8 nucleotides agree with TRBD1. The length of the CDR3 is 16 residues. V gave up 3 bases and J gave up 5 bases; unmatched junction bases: 9. Germline loops: CDR1 MGHRA, CDR2 YSYEKL. For the CDR3, the DNA is TGCGCCAGCAGCCATGGGACAGGACCCATGAACAATGAGCAGTTCTTC. It encodes CASSHGTGPMNNEQFF.